Presented here are 8 T cell receptor beta chains from one specimen sequenced in a study of radiation and T cells in renal cell carcinoma. The repertoire was sequenced with immunoSEQ multiplex PCR; TCRdb's copy has only in-frame clones and lacks some. The table has 120,000 to 150,000 clones, 88% seen once. Documented time point: baseline pretreatment blood. Treatment indicated: 15 Gy SBRT to primary tumor, nephrectomy 4 weeks later. Here the sequenced sample was blood, taken from a patient whose treatment included radiotherapy and nephrectomy. Source of these receptors: a woman aged 65 to 85 with renal cell carcinoma.

The chain has TRBV29-1 and TRBJ2-2; 9 bases line up with TRBD1. Germline V gives CDR1 SQVTM, CDR2 ANQGSEA. This CDR3 spans 15 amino acids. The junction had 8 bases not matched to a gene; V was cut back by 6 bases and J by 3 bases. The CDR3 DNA follows: TGCAGCGTGGCCCAGGGACAGGGACACACCGGGGAGCTGTTTTTT. Encoded protein: CSVAQGQGHTGELFF.

CDR3: CASSLARPQEQFF. CDR3 sequence (DNA): TGTGCCAGCAGTTTAGCGAGGCCCCAGGAGCAGTTCTTC. V gene TRBV28 combines with J gene TRBJ2-1; D call uncertain. The CDR3 length is 13 residues. Germline-derived CDR1 and CDR2 are MDHEN and SYDVKM. Trimming removed 2 bases at V and 10 bases at J, with 12 bases between.

This chain links TRBV15 with TRBJ1-4; D remains ambiguous. The CDR3 runs to 16 residues. V was trimmed by 0 bases and J by 8 bases, leaving 16 bases between them. The germline V gene encodes CDR1 LNHNV and CDR2 YYDKDF (reference sequence). This CDR3 is CATSRDSQSRGEKLFF. CDR3 DNA: TGTGCCACCAGCAGAGATAGCCAAAGCCGCGGGGAAAAACTGTTTTTT.

V and J are TRBV11-2 and TRBJ1-2; D ambiguous. From germline, CDR1 is SGHAT and CDR2 FQNNGV. The V and J ends lost 3 bases and 2 bases respectively, with 7 bases between them. This CDR3 is built from 13 residues. The CDR3 coding sequence is TGTGCCAGCAGCTTTGCGGAAAACTATGGCTACACCTTC. Translation gives CASSFAENYGYTF.

The count of this clone is one. V and J are TRBV2 and TRBJ2-5, with D uncertain. CDR1 SNHLY and CDR2 FYNNEI come from the germline V gene. The CDR3 is 11 amino acids. V was cut by 6 bases and J by 5 bases, with 7 bases left in between. Here the CDR3 reads CASRGWETQYF. The DNA for the CDR3 is TGTGCCAGCAGGGGTTGGGAGACCCAGTACTTC.

The chain has TRBV29-1 and TRBJ1-1; no clear D gene. The CDR3 spans 13 residues. The germline V gene has CDR1 SQVTM and CDR2 ANQGSEA. V lost 7 bases, J lost 2 bases, and 14 bases lay in between. Written as DNA, the CDR3 is TGCAGCGGTCGACGTTCGCCTAACACTGAAGCTTTCTTT. This gives the protein CSGRRSPNTEAFF.

V and J are TRBV9 and TRBJ2-5; 9 bases map to TRBD2. After removal of 3 bases from V and 3 bases from J, the junction contained 6 bases not matched to a gene. CDR1 is SGDLS and CDR2 is YYNGEE in the germline V gene. This CDR3 is 15 amino acids long. CDR3: CASSGEGLAKETQYF. DNA of the CDR3: TGTGCCAGCAGCGGCGAGGGACTAGCTAAAGAGACCCAGTACTTC.

DNA of the CDR3: TGTGCCAGCAGCCTCGATCTCCCTTATGGCTACACCTTC. Its translation: CASSLDLPYGYTF. The J gene is TRBJ1-2, the V gene TRBV7-2; D is undetermined. Germline-derived CDR1 and CDR2 are SGHTA and FQGNSA. V was clipped by 5 bases and J by 5 bases, with 12 bases between them. There are 13 residues in the CDR3.